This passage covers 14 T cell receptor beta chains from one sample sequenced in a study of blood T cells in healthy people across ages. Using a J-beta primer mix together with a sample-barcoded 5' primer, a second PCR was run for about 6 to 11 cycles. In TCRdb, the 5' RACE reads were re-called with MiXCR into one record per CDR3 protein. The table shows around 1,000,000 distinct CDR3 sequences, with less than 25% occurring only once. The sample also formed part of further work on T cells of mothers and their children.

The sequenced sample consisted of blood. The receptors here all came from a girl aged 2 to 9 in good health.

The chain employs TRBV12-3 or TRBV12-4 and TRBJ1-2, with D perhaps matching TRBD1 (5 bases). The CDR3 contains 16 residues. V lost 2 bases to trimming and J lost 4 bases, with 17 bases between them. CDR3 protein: CASSLPPGGVPYGYTF. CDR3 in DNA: TGTGCCAGCAGTTTACCACCGGGAGGGGTCCCCTATGGCTACACCTTC.

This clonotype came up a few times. DNA for the CDR3: TGTGCCAGCAGCGCTCCGCCTGTGCGTTTAAACAATGAGCAGTTCTTC. This codes for CASSAPPVRLNNEQFF. The chain combines TRBV21-1 with TRBJ2-7; the table's D call of TRBD1 was not tested on the DNA. The J call may be incorrect, as the DNA end agrees better with TRBJ2-1. TRBV21-1 represents a pseudogene. The CDR3 runs 16 residues.

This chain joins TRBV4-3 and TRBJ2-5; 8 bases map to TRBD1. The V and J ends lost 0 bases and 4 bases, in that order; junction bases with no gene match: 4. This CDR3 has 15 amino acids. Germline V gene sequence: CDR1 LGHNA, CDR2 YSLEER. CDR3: CASSQDLQGAETQYF. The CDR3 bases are TGCGCCAGCAGCCAAGATCTTCAGGGGGCAGAGACCCAGTACTTC.

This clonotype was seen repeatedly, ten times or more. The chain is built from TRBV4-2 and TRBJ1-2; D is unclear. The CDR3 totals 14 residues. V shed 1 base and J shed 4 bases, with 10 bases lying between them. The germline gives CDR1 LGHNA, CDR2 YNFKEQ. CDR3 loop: CASSQVEYPYGYTF. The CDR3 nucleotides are TGTGCCAGCAGCCAAGTTGAGTATCCCTATGGCTACACCTTC.

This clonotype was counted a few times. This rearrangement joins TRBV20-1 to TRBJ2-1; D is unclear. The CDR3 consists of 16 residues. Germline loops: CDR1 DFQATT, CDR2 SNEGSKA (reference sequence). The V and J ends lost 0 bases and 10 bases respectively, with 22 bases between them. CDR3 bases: TGCAGTGCTAGAGATCTCGTAGGGCGCACAACGCGAGAGCAGTTCTTC. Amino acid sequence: CSARDLVGRTTREQFF.

CDR3 residues: CASSLRRLNNTEAFF. In nucleotides, the CDR3 is TGTGCCAGCAGCTTAAGAAGGTTGAATAACACTGAAGCTTTCTTT. The V call is TRBV7-9, the J call TRBJ1-1, with D unclear. Germline assignment: CDR1 SEHNR and CDR2 FQNEAQ (reference sequence). The V end was cut by 2 bases, the J end by 2 bases, with 12 bases between. The CDR3 consists of 15 residues. Variable domain in full (rest from reference TRBV7-9 and TRBJ1-1): DTGVSQNPRHKITKRGQNVTFRCDPISEHNRLYWYRQTLGQGPEFLTYFQNEAQLEKSRLLSDRFSAERPKGSFSTLEIQRTEQGDSAMYLCASSLRRLNNTEAFFGQGTRLTVV.

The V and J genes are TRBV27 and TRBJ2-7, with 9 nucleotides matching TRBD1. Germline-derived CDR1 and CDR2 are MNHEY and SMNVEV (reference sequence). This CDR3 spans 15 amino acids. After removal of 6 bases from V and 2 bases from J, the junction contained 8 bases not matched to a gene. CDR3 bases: TGTGCCAGCAGCCCTAGTTGGGACAGGGCCTACGAGCAGTACTTC. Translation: CASSPSWDRAYEQYF.

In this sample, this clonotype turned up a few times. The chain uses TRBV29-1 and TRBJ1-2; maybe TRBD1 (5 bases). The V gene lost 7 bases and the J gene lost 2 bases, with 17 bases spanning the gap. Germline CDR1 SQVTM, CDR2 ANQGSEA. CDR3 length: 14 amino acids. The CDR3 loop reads CSGVTAGQNYGYTF. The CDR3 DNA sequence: TGCAGCGGTGTGACAGCGGGCCAAAACTATGGCTACACCTTC.

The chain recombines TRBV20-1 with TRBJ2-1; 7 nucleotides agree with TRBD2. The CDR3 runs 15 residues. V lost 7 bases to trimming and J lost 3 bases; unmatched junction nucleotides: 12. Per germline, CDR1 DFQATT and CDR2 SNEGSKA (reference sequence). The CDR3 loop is CSVRETSQGYNEQFF. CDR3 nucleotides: TGCAGTGTTCGCGAGACTAGCCAGGGCTACAATGAGCAGTTCTTC.

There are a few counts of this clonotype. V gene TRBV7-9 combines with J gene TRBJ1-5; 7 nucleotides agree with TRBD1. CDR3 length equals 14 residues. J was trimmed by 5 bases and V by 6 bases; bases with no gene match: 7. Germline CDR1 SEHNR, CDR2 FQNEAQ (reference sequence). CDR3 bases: TGTGCCAGCAGTCCACAGGGGACGGATCAGCCCCAGCATTTT. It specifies CASSPQGTDQPQHF.

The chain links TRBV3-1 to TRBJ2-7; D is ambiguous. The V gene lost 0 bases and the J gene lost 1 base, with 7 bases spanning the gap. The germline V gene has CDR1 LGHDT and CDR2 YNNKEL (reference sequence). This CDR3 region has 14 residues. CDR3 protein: CASSQDTDSYEQYF. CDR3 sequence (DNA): TGTGCCAGCAGCCAAGATACGGATTCCTACGAGCAGTACTTC.

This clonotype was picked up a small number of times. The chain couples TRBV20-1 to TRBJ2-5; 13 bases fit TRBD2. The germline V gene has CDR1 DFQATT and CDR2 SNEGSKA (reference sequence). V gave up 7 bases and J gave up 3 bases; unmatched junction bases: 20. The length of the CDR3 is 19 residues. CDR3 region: CSVRTDRIVGTSGKETQYF. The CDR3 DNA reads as TGCAGTGTGCGGACTGATCGCATTGTGGGGACTAGCGGGAAAGAGACCCAGTACTTC.

CDR3 in DNA: TGTGCCAGCAGCTTAAAGGGTCCCTCTATCTATGGCTACACCTTC. Encoded protein: CASSLKGPSIYGYTF. The V gene is TRBV11-2, the J gene TRBJ1-2; no reliable D call. CDR1 SGHAT and CDR2 FQNNGV come from the germline V gene. V lost 2 bases, J lost 4 bases, and 14 bases lay in between. CDR3 length: 15 amino acids.

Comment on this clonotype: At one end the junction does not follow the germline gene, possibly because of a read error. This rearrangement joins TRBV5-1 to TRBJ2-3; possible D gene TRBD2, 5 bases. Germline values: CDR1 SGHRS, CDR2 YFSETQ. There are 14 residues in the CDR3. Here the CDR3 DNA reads TGCGCCTGCAGCTTGGAGGACAGCACAGATACGCAGTATTTT. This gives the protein CACSLEDSTDTQYF.